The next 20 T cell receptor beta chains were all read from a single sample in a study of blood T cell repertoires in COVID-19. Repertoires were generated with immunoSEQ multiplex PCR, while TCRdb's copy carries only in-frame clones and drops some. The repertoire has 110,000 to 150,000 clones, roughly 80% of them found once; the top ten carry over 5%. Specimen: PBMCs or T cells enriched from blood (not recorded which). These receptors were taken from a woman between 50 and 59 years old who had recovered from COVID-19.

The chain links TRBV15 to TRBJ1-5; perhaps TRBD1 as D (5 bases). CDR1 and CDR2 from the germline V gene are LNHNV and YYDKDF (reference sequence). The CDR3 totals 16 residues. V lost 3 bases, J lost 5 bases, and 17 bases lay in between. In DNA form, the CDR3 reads TGTGCCACCAGCAGGGGCGACAGACTGGTTGATCAGCCCCAGCATTTT. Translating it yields CATSRGDRLVDQPQHF. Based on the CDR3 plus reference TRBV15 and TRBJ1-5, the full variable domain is DAMVIQNPRYQVTQFGKPVTLSCSQTLNHNVMYWYQQKSSQAPKLLFHYYDKDFNNEADTPDNFQSRRPNTSFCFLDIRSPGLGDTAMYLCATSRGDRLVDQPQHFGDGTRLSIL.

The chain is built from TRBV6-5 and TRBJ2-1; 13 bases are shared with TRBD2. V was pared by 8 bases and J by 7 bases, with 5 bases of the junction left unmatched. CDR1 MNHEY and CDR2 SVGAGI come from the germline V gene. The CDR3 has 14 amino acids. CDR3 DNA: TGTGCCAGCGGACTAGCGGGGGAGGGAAATGAGCAGTTCTTC. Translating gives CASGLAGEGNEQFF.

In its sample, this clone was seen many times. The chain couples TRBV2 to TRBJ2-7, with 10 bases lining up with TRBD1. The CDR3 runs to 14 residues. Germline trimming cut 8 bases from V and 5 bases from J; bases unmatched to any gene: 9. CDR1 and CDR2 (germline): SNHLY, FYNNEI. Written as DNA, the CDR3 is TGTGCCAGCTCCCGGGACAGGGGTGAAGACGAGCAGTACTTC. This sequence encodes CASSRDRGEDEQYF.

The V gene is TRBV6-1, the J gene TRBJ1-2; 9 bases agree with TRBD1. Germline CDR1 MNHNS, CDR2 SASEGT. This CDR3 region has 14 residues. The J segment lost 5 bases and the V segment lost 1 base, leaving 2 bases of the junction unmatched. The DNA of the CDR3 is TGTGCCAGCAGTGAAGAGACAGGGGGATATGGCTACACCTTC. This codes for CASSEETGGYGYTF.

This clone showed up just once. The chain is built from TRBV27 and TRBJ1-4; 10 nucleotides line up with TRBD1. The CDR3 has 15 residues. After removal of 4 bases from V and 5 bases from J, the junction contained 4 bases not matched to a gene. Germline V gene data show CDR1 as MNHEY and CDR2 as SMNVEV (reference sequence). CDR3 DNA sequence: TGTGCCAGCAGTTCGCGACAGGGGGCGAATGAAAAACTGTTTTTT. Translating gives CASSSRQGANEKLFF. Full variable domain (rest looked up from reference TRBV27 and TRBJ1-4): EAQVTQNPRYLITVTGKKLTVTCSQNMNHEYMSWYRQDPGLGLRQIYYSMNVEVTDKGDVPEGYKVSRKEKRNFPLILESPSPNQTSLYFCASSSRQGANEKLFFGSGTQLSVL.

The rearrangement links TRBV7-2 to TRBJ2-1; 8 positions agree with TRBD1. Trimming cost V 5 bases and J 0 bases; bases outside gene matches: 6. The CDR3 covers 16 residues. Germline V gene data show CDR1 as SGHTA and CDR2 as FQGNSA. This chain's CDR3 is CASSPRTGSSYNEQFF. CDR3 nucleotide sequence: TGTGCCAGCAGCCCCCGGACAGGGAGCTCCTACAATGAGCAGTTCTTC.

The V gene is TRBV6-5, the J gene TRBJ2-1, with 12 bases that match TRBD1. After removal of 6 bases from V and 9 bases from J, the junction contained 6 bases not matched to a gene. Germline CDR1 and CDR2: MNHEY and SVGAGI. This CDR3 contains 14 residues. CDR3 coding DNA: TGTGCCAGCAGGCCGGGACAGGGGGCTATTGAGCAGTTCTTC. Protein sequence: CASRPGQGAIEQFF.

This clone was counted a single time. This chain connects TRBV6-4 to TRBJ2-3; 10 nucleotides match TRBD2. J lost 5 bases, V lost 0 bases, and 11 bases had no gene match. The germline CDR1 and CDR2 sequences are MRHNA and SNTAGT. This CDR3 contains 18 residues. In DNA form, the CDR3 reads TGTGCCAGCAGTGACTCGACGCTAGCGGGGGCCGGGAGAGATACGCAGTATTTT. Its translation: CASSDSTLAGAGRDTQYF.

Written as DNA, the CDR3 is TGTGCCAGCAGCCGGACTAGCGGGGGGGTATACAATGAGCAGTTCTTC. Its protein product is CASSRTSGGVYNEQFF. The chain combines TRBV3-1 (or the pseudogene TRBV3-2) with TRBJ2-1, with 15 bases lining up with TRBD2. V lost 4 bases, J lost 4 bases, and 2 bases stayed unmatched. Germline CDR1 reads LGHDT; CDR2 reads YNNKEL (reference sequence). The CDR3 runs 16 residues.

CDR3 coding DNA: TGTGCCAGCAGTTTATCGCACAGGGTGCTAGCCAAAAACATTCAGTACTTC. It yields the protein CASSLSHRVLAKNIQYF. The chain joins TRBV28 to TRBJ2-4; the D gene is possibly TRBD1 (6 bases). V was shortened by 1 base and J by 0 bases, with 13 bases between the two germline ends. This CDR3 region has 17 residues. Germline V gene data show CDR1 as MDHEN and CDR2 as SYDVKM. Based on the CDR3 plus reference TRBV28 and TRBJ2-4, the full variable domain is DVKVTQSSRYLVKRTGEKVFLECVQDMDHENMFWYRQDPGLGLRLIYFSYDVKMKEKGDIPEGYSVSREKKERFSLILESASTNQTSMYLCASSLSHRVLAKNIQYFGAGTRLSVL.

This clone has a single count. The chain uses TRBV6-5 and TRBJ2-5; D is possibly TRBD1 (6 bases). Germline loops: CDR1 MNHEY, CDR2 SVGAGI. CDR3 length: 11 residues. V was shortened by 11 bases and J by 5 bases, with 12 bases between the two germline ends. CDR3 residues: CAVPTGETQYF. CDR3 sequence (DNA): TGTGCCGTCCCGACAGGCGAGACCCAGTACTTC.

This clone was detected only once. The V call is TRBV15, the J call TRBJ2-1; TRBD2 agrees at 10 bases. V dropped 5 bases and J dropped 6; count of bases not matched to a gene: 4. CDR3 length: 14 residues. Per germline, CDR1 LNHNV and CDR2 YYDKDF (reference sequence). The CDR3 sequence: CATSPAGGLNEQFF. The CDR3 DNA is TGTGCCACCAGCCCAGCGGGGGGGCTCAATGAGCAGTTCTTC.

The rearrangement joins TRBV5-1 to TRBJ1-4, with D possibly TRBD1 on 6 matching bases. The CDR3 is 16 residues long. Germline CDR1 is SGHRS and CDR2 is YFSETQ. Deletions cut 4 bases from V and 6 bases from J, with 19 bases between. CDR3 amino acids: CASSPGSSAGDEKLFF. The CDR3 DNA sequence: TGCGCCAGCAGCCCTGGGAGTTCGGCAGGGGATGAAAAACTGTTTTTT.

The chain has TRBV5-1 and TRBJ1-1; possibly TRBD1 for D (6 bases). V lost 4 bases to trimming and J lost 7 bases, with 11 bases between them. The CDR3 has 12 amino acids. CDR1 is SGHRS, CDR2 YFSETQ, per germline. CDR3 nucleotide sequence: TGCGCCAGCAGCGCGGACAGCTTTGAAGCTTTCTTT. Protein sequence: CASSADSFEAFF.

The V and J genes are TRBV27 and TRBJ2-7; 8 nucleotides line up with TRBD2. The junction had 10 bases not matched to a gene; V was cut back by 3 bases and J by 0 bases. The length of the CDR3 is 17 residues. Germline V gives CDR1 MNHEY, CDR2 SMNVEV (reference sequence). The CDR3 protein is CASSLGIGRGDSYEQYF. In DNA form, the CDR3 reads TGTGCCAGCAGTTTGGGTATCGGGCGGGGGGACTCCTACGAGCAGTACTTC.

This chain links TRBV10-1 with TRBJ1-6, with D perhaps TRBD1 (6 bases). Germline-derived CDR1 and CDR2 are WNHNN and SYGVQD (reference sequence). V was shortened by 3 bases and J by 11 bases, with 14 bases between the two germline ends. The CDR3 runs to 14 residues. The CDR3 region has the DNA TGCGCCAGCAGTGAAGGCAGGGGTTGGACACCCCTCCACTTT. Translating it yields CASSEGRGWTPLHF.

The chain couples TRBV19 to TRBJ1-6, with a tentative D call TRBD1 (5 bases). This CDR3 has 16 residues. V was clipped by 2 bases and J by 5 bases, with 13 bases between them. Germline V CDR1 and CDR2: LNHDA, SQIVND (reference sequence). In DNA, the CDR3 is TGTGCCAGTAGTATAATCCAGGGAATCAATAATTCACCCCTCCACTTT. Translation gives CASSIIQGINNSPLHF.

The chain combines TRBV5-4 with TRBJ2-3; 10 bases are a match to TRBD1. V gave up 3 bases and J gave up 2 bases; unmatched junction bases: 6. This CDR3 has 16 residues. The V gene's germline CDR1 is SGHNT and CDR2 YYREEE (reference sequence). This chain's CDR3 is CASSSRDRGNTDTQYF. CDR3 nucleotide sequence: TGTGCCAGCAGCTCCCGGGACAGGGGAAACACAGATACGCAGTATTTT. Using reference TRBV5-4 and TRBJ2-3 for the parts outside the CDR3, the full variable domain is ETGVTQSPTHLIKTRGQQVTLRCSSQSGHNTVSWYQQALGQGPQFIFQYYREEENGRGNFPPRFSGLQFPNYSSELNVNALELDDSALYLCASSSRDRGNTDTQYFGPGTRLTVL.

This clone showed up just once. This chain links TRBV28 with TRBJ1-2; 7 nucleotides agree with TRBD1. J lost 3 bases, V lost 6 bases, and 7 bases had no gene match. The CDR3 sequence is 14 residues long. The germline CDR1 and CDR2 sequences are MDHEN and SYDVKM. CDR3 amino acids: CASRRQGWDYGYTF. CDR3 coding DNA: TGTGCCAGCAGAAGACAGGGCTGGGACTATGGCTACACCTTC.

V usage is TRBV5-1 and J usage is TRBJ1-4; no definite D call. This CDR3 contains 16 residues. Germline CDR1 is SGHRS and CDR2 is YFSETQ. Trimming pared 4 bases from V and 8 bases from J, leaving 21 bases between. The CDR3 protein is CASSVAPPGGNEKLFF. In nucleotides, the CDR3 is TGCGCCAGCAGCGTGGCCCCGCCAGGTGGTAACGAAAAACTGTTTTTT.